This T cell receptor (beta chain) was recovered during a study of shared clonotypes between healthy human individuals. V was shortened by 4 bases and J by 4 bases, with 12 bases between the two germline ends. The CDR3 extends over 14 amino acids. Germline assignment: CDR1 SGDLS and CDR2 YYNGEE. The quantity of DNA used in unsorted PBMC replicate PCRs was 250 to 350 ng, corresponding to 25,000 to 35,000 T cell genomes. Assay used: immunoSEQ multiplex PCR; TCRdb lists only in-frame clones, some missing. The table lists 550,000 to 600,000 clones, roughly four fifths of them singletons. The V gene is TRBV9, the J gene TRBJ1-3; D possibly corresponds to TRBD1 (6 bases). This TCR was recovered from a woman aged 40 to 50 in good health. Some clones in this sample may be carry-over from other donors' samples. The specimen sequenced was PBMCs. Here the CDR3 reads CASSPGDGGNTIYF. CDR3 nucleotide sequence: TGTGCCAGCAGCCCAGGGGATGGAGGAAACACCATATATTTT.